This TCR beta chain is from a study of blood T cells in healthy people across ages. The germline V gene has CDR1 MGHRA and CDR2 YSYEKL. The CDR3 has 12 residues. Trimming took off 2 bases at V and 10 bases at J, with 9 bases between the two ends. The use of a sample-barcoded 5' primer and a J-beta primer mix characterized a second PCR of roughly 7 to 11 cycles. TCRdb re-called the 5' RACE reads with MiXCR, one entry per CDR3 protein. The table shows about 800,000 distinct CDR3 sequences, with 20% to 30% occurring only once. This clonotype came up many times. Antigen specificity is unknown. General study points: Per-million-T-cell TCR beta diversity fell roughly linearly with age. As naive T cell percentage varied, TCR beta diversity correlated strongly with it.

The sample was also linked to a second study, of T cells of mothers and their children.

The source material was blood. The chain recombines TRBV4-1 with TRBJ2-1; D ambiguous. The TCR originated in a boy younger than 18 in good health. This CDR3 reads CASSQNNVEQFF. CDR3 bases: TGCGCCAGCAGCCAAAATAACGTGGAGCAGTTCTTC.